This T cell receptor (beta chain) was identified in a study of CD8 T cells in ankylosing spondylitis. General study points: Disease-associated clones were reportedly significantly overrepresented in matched ankylosing spondylitis synovial fluid.

TCRdb ran MiXCR on the 5' RACE reads and lists one entry per CDR3 protein. The data show around 280,000 distinct CDR3 sequences, around 19% seen once. This clonotype was seen more than once but under ten times. No antigen is known for it. V dropped 2 bases and J dropped 0 bases, with 17 bases sitting between them. The CDR3 runs to 18 residues. The material sequenced was blood, either unsorted or a sorted T cell fraction (not recorded which). The V and J genes are TRBV12-3 or TRBV12-4 and TRBJ2-1; D could derive from TRBD1 or TRBD2 (6 bases each). This TCR came from a male donor with ankylosing spondylitis or in good health (not recorded which). The CDR3 region is CASSLIIGGHRSYNEQFF. CDR3 bases: TGTGCCAGCAGTTTAATCATTGGGGGGCATCGCTCCTACAATGAGCAGTTCTTC.